The clone carrying this T cell receptor (beta chain) appeared a single time. Its target is not known. TCRdb's copy holds only in-frame clones and misses some; the assay was immunoSEQ multiplex PCR. The sample holds about 85,000 clones, 80% to 95% seen once. The entry originates in a study of graft-versus-host responses after intestinal transplantation. About the study: All recipients were transplanted with multivisceral, liver-intestinal, or isolated intestinal grafts. Every recipient underwent anti-thymocyte globulin induction, then tacrolimus and steroids for three to four years. Study conclusions and caveats: In recipient marrow, GvH clones were found, and some appeared first in ileum or blood. Graft-versus-host to host-versus-graft clonal ratios in allografts were high in patients with graft-donor T cell macrochimerism.

Germline V gives CDR1 MNHEY, CDR2 SVGAGI. V lost 6 bases to trimming and J lost 6 bases; unmatched junction nucleotides: 10. The CDR3 covers 15 residues. This receptor was taken from a human donor who was the organ donor for an intestinal transplant. The chain joins TRBV6-5 to TRBJ2-7; 11 nucleotides match TRBD2. This sample comprised unstimulated CD8+ T cells sorted from spleen or lymph node cells, obtained before transplant. The CDR3 sequence: CASSSLAGAEGEQYF. The CDR3 DNA reads TGTGCCAGCAGCTCACTAGCGGGAGCCGAAGGCGAGCAGTACTTC.